Listed below are T cell receptor beta chains from one sample, sequenced in a study of beta chain features in type 1 diabetes. The method was immunoSEQ multiplex PCR; TCRdb's version includes in-frame clones alone and lacks a portion of them. The sample yields over 25,000 clones, 50% to 65% seen once. The sample taken for sequencing was Tregs from blood. Receptor source: a woman aged 18-29 years with type 1 diabetes. Both conserved end residues are part of each CDR3. Fields, in order: J gene, clone size, D gene, V gene, CDR3 DNA, CDR3 protein. The D gene is left open where the match is weak. Clone size is not always given. Where it is, it says once, few, many or a class for expanded clones.

TRBJ1-5 few NA TRBV7-9 TGTGCCAGCAGCCCCGGTTCGAATCAGCCCCAGCATTTT CASSPGSNQPQHF
TRBJ1-3 NA NA TRBV14 TGTGCCAGCAGCCAAGTACTGGGAAACACCATATATTTT CASSQVLGNTIYF
TRBJ2-5 NA NA TRBV29-1 TGCATCGGGTCCCTGGGCCAAGAGACCCAGTACTTC CIGSLGQETQYF
TRBJ2-1 few NA TRBV6-5 TGTGCCAGCAGTCCACCGGGCAATGAGCAGTTCTTC CASSPPGNEQFF
TRBJ1-1 NA NA TRBV7-2 TGTGCCAGCAGCTTAGCGGGCCTCACTGAAGCTTTCTTT CASSLAGLTEAFF
TRBJ2-2 NA TRBD2 TRBV28 TGTGCCAGCAGCCCCGCGGGCGGGAGGGCCGGGGAGCTGTTTTTT CASSPAGGRAGELFF
TRBJ2-1 NA TRBD2 TRBV14 TGTGCCAGCAGCTGGGCCAGCGGGAGAGGTGAGCAGTTCTTC CASSWASGRGEQFF
TRBJ2-3 few NA TRBV5-6 TGTGCCAGCAGCTTAACGGGTTATAGCACAGATACGCAGTATTTT CASSLTGYSTDTQYF
TRBJ2-5 NA TRBD2 TRBV5-5 TGTGCCAGCAGCTTGGGGACTAGCGGGATCGGGACCCAGTACTTC CASSLGTSGIGTQYF
TRBJ2-7 NA TRBD1 TRBV7-2 TGTGCCAGCAGCTTACAGGGGGCGTCCTACGAGCAGTACTTC CASSLQGASYEQYF
TRBJ1-2 NA NA TRBV11-2 TGTGCCAGCAGCCCCGGGGGGGTTGGCTACACCTTC CASSPGGVGYTF
TRBJ2-2 few TRBD2 TRBV10-3 TGTGCCATCAGTGATCGCGGGGGGGACACCGGGGAGCTGTTTTTT CAISDRGGDTGELFF
TRBJ1-2 NA TRBD1 TRBV18 TGTGCCAGCTCACCACCGGGGACAGGTGCTAACTATGGCTACACCTTC CASSPPGTGANYGYTF
TRBJ2-1 NA TRBD2 TRBV6-5 TGTGCCAGCAGCCCACTAGCGGGAGGGCCAAATGAGCAGTTCTTC CASSPLAGGPNEQFF
TRBJ2-3 NA TRBD2 TRBV7-2 TGTGCCAGCAGCTTATTGAGGACTAGCGGGAGGGCCGAAGATACGCAGTATTTT CASSLLRTSGRAEDTQYF
TRBJ1-3 NA NA TRBV7-9 TGTGCCAGCAGCCGTACAGGGCCCTCTGGAAACACCATATATTTT CASSRTGPSGNTIYF
TRBJ2-7 NA TRBD1 TRBV27 TGTGCCAGCAGTCCCGCTGACAGGGCCAGCTCCTACGAGCAGTACTTC CASSPADRASSYEQYF
TRBJ2-7 NA TRBD1 TRBV4-1 TGCGCCAGCAGCCAAGCGTACTCTGCCGGGACAGGGCGGTCCTACGAGCAGTACTTC CASSQAYSAGTGRSYEQYF
TRBJ2-3 few NA TRBV5-6 TGTGCCAGCAGCTTGGTAGTCGATACGCAGTATTTT CASSLVVDTQYF
TRBJ2-1 once TRBD2 TRBV5-1 TGCGCCAGCAGCCGAGGGACTAGCGGGGGTATCGATGAGCAGTTCTTC CASSRGTSGGIDEQFF
TRBJ2-3 NA TRBD2 TRBV10-2 TGCGCCAGCAGTGACAGCGGGAGATTTACAGATACGCAGTATTTT CASSDSGRFTDTQYF
TRBJ2-5 NA NA TRBV11-2 TGTGCCAGCAGCTTAGCGGGAGTGGGAGAGACCCAGTACTTC CASSLAGVGETQYF
TRBJ1-1 NA TRBD1 TRBV11-2 TGTGCCAGCAGCAACAGGGACAGGTGGGACACTGAAGCTTTCTTT CASSNRDRWDTEAFF
TRBJ1-3 NA NA TRBV2 TGTGCCAGCAGTAACCCCGGGAGCTTTGGAAACACCATATATTTT CASSNPGSFGNTIYF
TRBJ1-2 NA TRBD1 TRBV6-1 TGTGCCAGCACTCAGACGACAGGGCTTAACGGCTACACCTTC CASTQTTGLNGYTF
TRBJ2-2 NA NA TRBV30 TGTGCCTGGAACGGGGGTAGCGGCACCGGGGAGCTGTTTTTT CAWNGGSGTGELFF
TRBJ1-5 few NA TRBV6-5 TGTGCCAGCAGCCCTTGGGGGGACCGGCCCCAGCATTTT CASSPWGDRPQHF
TRBJ1-1 NA NA TRBV7-2 TGTGCCAGCACCAAGGGGTTCGGGGGGGCGAGTACTGAAGCTTTCTTT CASTKGFGGASTEAFF
TRBJ2-3 once NA TRBV4-2 TGTGCCAGCAGCCAAGGATCCGGAGATACGCAGTATTTT CASSQGSGDTQYF